This TCR beta chain was found in a study of regulatory T cells in long-lasting Graves disease. This clonotype was detected many times. Indicated time point: persistent/refractory GD, antithyroid drugs over 5 years with positive TRAb. After RNA was extracted from PBMCs, the TCR library was made from it. Germline assignment: CDR1 MNHEY and CDR2 SMNVEV (reference sequence). V gave up 3 bases and J gave up 1 base, with 10 bases separating them. CDR3 length: 15 residues. Assembly of TCR beta libraries relied on iRepertoire HTBI primers together with Arm-PCR of CDR3 regions. TCRdb redid the calling of the multiplex PCR reads with MiXCR, one entry per CDR3 protein. This sample has roughly 500,000 distinct CDR3 sequences, with roughly 21% found just once.

The chain is built from TRBV27 and TRBJ1-5; D unresolved. The TCR sequence derives from a female donor with Graves disease. The specimen comprised peripheral blood mononuclear cells (PBMCs), sampled when the disease was refractory, from a patient treated with antithyroid drugs. Here the CDR3 DNA reads TGTGCCAGCAGTTTGTTTGGCGTGAGCAATCAGCCCCAGCATTTT. It is translated as CASSLFGVSNQPQHF.